Listed below are T cell receptor beta chains from one sample, sequenced in a study of blood T cell repertoires in COVID-19. The data were produced by immunoSEQ multiplex PCR, yet TCRdb's version contains in-frame clones alone and is incomplete. The sample includes tens of thousands of clones, approximately 91% of them seen just once. The material sequenced was peripheral blood. These receptors came from a human donor with active COVID-19. The donor label of this sample is uncertain. The conserved cysteine and the conserved F or W are not part of the CDR3 here. Size is stated for part of the rows, as once, few or many counts, or as a class when the clone is expanded.

>TRBV7-3|-|12|TRBJ2-3
ASSLGTSTDTQY
>TRBV24-1|-|11|TRBJ2-5
ATSDPGQETQY
>TRBV24-1|-|13|TRBJ2-1
ATSLSGGAYNEQF
>TRBV19|-|14|TRBJ2-1
ASSIESGGLYNEQF
>TRBV21-1|-|10|TRBJ1-4
AKGTSDEKLF
>TRBV29-1|-|9|TRBJ2-5
SVGQARGQY
>TRBV27|once|11|TRBJ1-2
ASSLDYRYGYT
>TRBV5-5|-|12|TRBJ2-7
ASSLGQGGYEQY
>TRBV14|-|17|TRBJ1-1
ASSQELVGFRGDGTEAF
>TRBV27|-|14|TRBJ2-3
ASRGGRGQSTDTQY
>TRBV6-1|-|12|TRBJ1-2
ASSEPWTEHGYT
>TRBV11-2|-|13|TRBJ2-1
ASSLLAGSYNEQF
>TRBV7-9|-|11|TRBJ1-2
ASSPQGGWGYT
>TRBV7-9|-|16|TRBJ2-2
ASSPRQTSGGATGELF
>TRBV7-9|-|13|TRBJ1-4
ASSRASGMSEKLF
>TRBV6-2/TRBV6-3|-|11|TRBJ2-2
ASSYPGAGELF
>TRBV9|-|13|TRBJ2-3
ASSARTGDGDTQY
>TRBV5-1|-|10|TRBJ2-5
ASSGEGETQY
>TRBV6-6|-|13|TRBJ2-1
ASSYAGVKDNEQF
>TRBV6-2/TRBV6-3|-|13|TRBJ2-3
ASSYLGGYTDTQY
>TRBV7-2|once|14|TRBJ1-6
ASSLSTAAGNSPLH
>TRBV2|-|14|TRBJ2-3
ASSETRGGGTDTQY
>TRBV5-1|once|12|TRBJ2-7
ASSLAGAGYEQY
>TRBV13|-|13|TRBJ2-7
ASSLSGGSSYEQY
>TRBV24-1|-|12|TRBJ2-3
ATSGASGPDTQY
>TRBV7-9|once|13|TRBJ2-5
ASSLPDRGGETQY
>TRBV2|-|10|TRBJ2-3
ASMRGTDTQY
>TRBV19|-|13|TRBJ1-5
ASSIDLAVSQPQH
>TRBV5-1|-|13|TRBJ2-2
ASSFSGANTGELF
>TRBV9|-|14|TRBJ2-3
ASSLRMGGRTDTQY
>TRBV6-6|-|12|TRBJ2-7
ASSRDRGRDEQY
>TRBV2|-|11|TRBJ1-1
ASKDRMNTEAF
>TRBV2|once|13|TRBJ2-3
ASRKDGRGTDTQY
>TRBV6-5|-|14|TRBJ1-5
ASSYSRGGGNWPQH
>TRBV11-2|-|13|TRBJ2-5
ASSPNDLAPETQY
>TRBV6-2/TRBV6-3|-|12|TRBJ2-7
ASSYPTGVGEQY
>TRBV29-1|-|10|TRBJ2-2
SVPGGGGELF
>TRBV7-2|-|12|TRBJ2-2
ASSSGGPAGELF
>TRBV3-1/TRBV3-2|-|11|TRBJ1-2
ASSQVPSYGYT
>TRBV6-1|-|13|TRBJ1-5
ASSEGQGIYQPQH
>TRBV23-1|-|9|TRBJ1-1
ASGGFREAF
>TRBV11-3|once|12|TRBJ2-7
ASSSSRGRDEQY
>TRBV6-5|-|13|TRBJ2-3
AAIKMGQGVDTQY
>TRBV11-2|-|16|TRBJ2-1
ASSLAFRLAGPYNEQF
>TRBV4-1|-|10|TRBJ1-2
ASSSTDYGYT
>TRBV9|-|14|TRBJ2-5
ASSVGLAGGQETQY
>TRBV28|medium-sized|11|TRBJ1-1
ASRRDRITEAF
>TRBV7-2|-|11|TRBJ2-5
ASSWTSSETQY
>TRBV4-3|-|14|TRBJ1-1
ASSQRDRSPNTEAF
>TRBV9|-|16|TRBJ1-5
ASSVSQRGPNSNQPQH
>TRBV7-3|once|15|TRBJ2-3
ASSLTAPGTSTDTQY